The 26 T cell receptor beta chains listed next were all sequenced from one sample in a study of patients and donors after allogeneic stem cell transplantation. TCRdb reanalysed the RT-PCR reads using MiXCR and keeps one entry per CDR3 protein. The table has about 960,000 distinct CDR3 sequences, more than 15% seen once. What was sequenced was blood, either unsorted or a sorted T cell fraction (not recorded which). Every receptor here comes from a human donor who was either an allogeneic HSCT recipient or a stem cell or donor lymphocyte infusion donor (not recorded which). It is not recorded whose cells these are; they may come from a transplant donor.

This chain joins TRBV7-2 and TRBJ1-4; 7 bases are a match to TRBD1. The germline V gene encodes CDR1 SGHTA and CDR2 FQGNSA. CDR3 length: 14 residues. V gave up 4 bases and J gave up 6 bases; unmatched junction bases: 5. The CDR3 coding sequence is TGTGCCAGCAGCTCCGGGACAGCCTATGAAAAACTGTTTTTT. Amino acid sequence: CASSSGTAYEKLFF.

The chain couples TRBV2 to TRBJ1-5; no clear D. V gave up 2 bases and J gave up 6 bases, with 5 bases separating them. The CDR3 totals 12 residues. Germline lookup yields CDR1 SNHLY and CDR2 FYNNEI. CDR3 protein: CASSEYGQPQHF. The CDR3, as DNA: TGTGCCAGCAGTGAATACGGTCAGCCCCAGCATTTT.

This clonotype was recorded a few times. The chain couples TRBV28 to TRBJ1-2, with unresolved D. Germline assignment: CDR1 MDHEN and CDR2 SYDVKM. Trimming cost V 5 bases and J 8 bases, with 9 bases left between them. This CDR3 has 11 residues. CDR3 nucleotide sequence: TGTGCCAGCAGTGCGTCAAGCGGCTACACCTTC. Encoded protein: CASSASSGYTF.

V usage is TRBV12-3 or TRBV12-4 and J usage is TRBJ1-3, with a weak D call TRBD1 (6 bases). The CDR3 loop spans 16 amino acids. V was cut by 5 bases and J by 7 bases, with 21 bases left in between. CDR3 DNA sequence: TGTGCCAGCAGTGCGGGACACCGGGACTCTCGCAACACCATATATTTT. Translated: CASSAGHRDSRNTIYF.

The V and J genes are TRBV5-1 and TRBJ1-4; possibly TRBD1 for D (5 bases). CDR1 is SGHRS and CDR2 is YFSETQ in the germline V gene. The CDR3 has 16 residues. Trimming left V 4 bases short and J 6 bases short, with 19 bases between. In DNA, the CDR3 is TGCGCCAGCAGCCCGGAATGGGGAGGGGCCGATGAAAAACTGTTTTTT. Amino acid sequence: CASSPEWGGADEKLFF.

The gene calls are TRBV6-2 or TRBV6-3 and TRBJ2-2, with no clear D. Trimming left V 5 bases short and J 5 bases short, with 9 bases between. CDR1 MNHEY and CDR2 SVGEGT come from the germline V gene. This CDR3 comprises 13 residues. The CDR3 bases are TGTGCCAGCAGTCTCACAGTGACCGGGGAGCTGTTTTTT. This gives the protein CASSLTVTGELFF.

This clonotype was seen only a few times. The chain recombines TRBV7-2 with TRBJ2-3; a possible D gene is TRBD2 (5 bases). V lost 5 bases and J 0 bases, leaving 15 bases between the germline ends. CDR1 SGHTA and CDR2 FQGNSA come from the germline V gene. CDR3 length: 16 amino acids. CDR3 region: CASSTEGRSSTDTQYF. DNA for the CDR3: TGTGCCAGCAGCACCGAGGGCCGTTCTAGCACAGATACGCAGTATTTT.

The chain uses TRBV7-9 and TRBJ2-1, with TRBD1 matching over 7 bases. CDR1 and CDR2 (germline): SEHNR, FQNEAQ (reference sequence). CDR3 length: 15 amino acids. V was pared by 5 bases and J by 3 bases, with 7 bases of the junction left unmatched. In DNA form, the CDR3 reads TGTGCCAGCAGCGTACGGACAGGCCGCTACAATGAGCAGTTCTTC. It specifies CASSVRTGRYNEQFF. The full variable domain, its missing parts supplied by reference TRBV7-9 and TRBJ2-1, is DTGVSQNPRHKITKRGQNVTFRCDPISEHNRLYWYRQTLGQGPEFLTYFQNEAQLEKSRLLSDRFSAERPKGSFSTLEIQRTEQGDSAMYLCASSVRTGRYNEQFFGPGTRLTVL.

The rearrangement uses TRBV3-1 and TRBJ2-1; a weak D match, TRBD1 (5 bases). The germline gives CDR1 LGHDT, CDR2 YNNKEL (reference sequence). The V and J ends lost 3 bases and 10 bases respectively, with 25 bases between them. The CDR3 sequence is 17 residues long. The CDR3 spells CASSHDRLGDRVREQFF. CDR3 DNA: TGTGCCAGCAGCCATGACCGTCTAGGGGATAGGGTAAGGGAGCAGTTCTTC.

This chain links TRBV30 with TRBJ1-1; a weak D match, TRBD1 (6 bases). The CDR3 has 14 residues. V was pared by 7 bases and J by 0 bases, with 15 bases between. Germline lookup yields CDR1 GTSNPN and CDR2 SVGIG (reference sequence). The CDR3 nucleotides are TGTGCCTCTTTTGCGGGGACAATGAACACTGAAGCTTTCTTT. Translating gives CASFAGTMNTEAFF.

The chain links TRBV30 to TRBJ2-2; the D gene could be TRBD1 or TRBD2 (5 bases each). CDR1 and CDR2 from the germline V gene are GTSNPN and SVGIG (reference sequence). The CDR3 consists of 16 residues. V gave up 4 bases and J gave up 1 base, with 16 bases separating them. CDR3: CAWNPMGRLNTGELFF. As DNA, the CDR3 is TGTGCCTGGAACCCCATGGGACGGCTGAACACCGGGGAGCTGTTTTTT.

This clonotype appeared a few times. V and J are TRBV20-1 and TRBJ2-2; D possibly matches TRBD1 or TRBD2 (5 bases each). This CDR3 spans 15 amino acids. The germline gives CDR1 DFQATT, CDR2 SNEGSKA (reference sequence). Between the trimmed V and J ends, which lost 6 bases and 5 bases, there was a span of 19 bases. In DNA form, the CDR3 reads TGCAGTGCCCGGAATCCCGGGGCCCCGACCGGGGAGCTGTTTTTT. Its protein product is CSARNPGAPTGELFF.

This clonotype was picked up a small number of times. The chain employs TRBV2 and TRBJ1-1, with 9 bases identical to TRBD1. The ends lost 2 bases at V and 5 bases at J; junction bases unmatched: 6. The CDR3 length is 15 residues. From germline, CDR1 is SNHLY and CDR2 FYNNEI. CDR3: CASSELGQGKTEAFF. The CDR3 nucleotides are TGTGCCAGCAGTGAATTGGGACAGGGTAAAACTGAAGCTTTCTTT.

In its sample, this clonotype was seen a few times. The genes are TRBV6-5 and TRBJ2-1; TRBD2 matches at 15 bases. The CDR3 is 15 amino acids. The V gene end was trimmed by 0 bases and the J gene end by 14 bases; junction bases not matched to a gene: 5. Germline assignment: CDR1 MNHEY and CDR2 SVGAGI. The CDR3 loop is CASSYSRGTSGRKFF. CDR3 DNA sequence: TGTGCCAGCAGTTACTCGAGAGGGACTAGCGGGAGGAAGTTCTTC.

A few counts support this clonotype. CDR3 DNA: TGTGCCACCAGTGATCCCCCGGGGGCGGGCTTCTACAATGAGCAGTTCTTC. Encoded protein: CATSDPPGAGFYNEQFF. The chain joins TRBV24-1 to TRBJ2-1; D possibly matches TRBD1 or TRBD2 (6 bases each). Germline V gene sequence: CDR1 KGHDR, CDR2 SFDVKD. Trimming shortened V by 3 bases and J by 3 bases, and 17 bases separated the two germline ends. The CDR3 has 17 residues.

CDR3: CASSWGEESYEQYF. In DNA form, the CDR3 reads TGTGCCTCGAGTTGGGGGGAAGAATCCTACGAGCAGTACTTC. This chain connects TRBV24-1 to TRBJ2-7; D is possibly TRBD2 (6 bases). CDR3 length equals 14 residues. Trimming shortened V by 12 bases and J by 1 base, and 18 bases separated the two germline ends. CDR1 and CDR2 from the germline V gene are KGHDR and SFDVKD.

This clonotype occurred a few times. The chain has TRBV5-1 and TRBJ2-3; 12 bases align to TRBD2. Per the germline V gene, CDR1 is SGHRS and CDR2 is YFSETQ. The CDR3 runs to 16 residues. Germline trimming cut 2 bases from V and 2 bases from J; bases unmatched to any gene: 3. The chain's CDR3 is CASSFGLAGPTDTQYF. The CDR3 DNA sequence: TGCGCCAGCAGCTTCGGACTAGCGGGGCCCACAGATACGCAGTATTTT.

This clonotype was recorded a few times. The chain joins TRBV4-3 to TRBJ2-1; D perhaps matches TRBD1 (6 bases). Germline lookup yields CDR1 LGHNA and CDR2 YSLEER. Trimming stripped 0 bases from V and 7 bases from J, with 13 bases between. The CDR3 length is 15 residues. This CDR3 reads CASSQDQGIGNEQFF. The CDR3 nucleotides read TGCGCCAGCAGCCAAGATCAGGGGATCGGGAATGAGCAGTTCTTC.

This clonotype was counted at least ten times. The chain combines TRBV6-5 with TRBJ1-1; tentatively, D is TRBD1 (6 bases). Germline V gene sequence: CDR1 MNHEY, CDR2 SVGAGI. CDR3 length: 16 residues. With 3 bases removed from V and 4 bases from J, the gap between germline ends came to 18 bases. Here the CDR3 reads CASSYSRGALGTEAFF. Here the CDR3 DNA reads TGTGCCAGCAGTTATAGTAGGGGGGCGCTGGGCACTGAAGCTTTCTTT.

In this sample, this clonotype turned up a few times. This chain connects TRBV2 to TRBJ2-7, with TRBD2 matching 10 bases. Trimming took 4 bases from V and 5 from J; bases not matched to a gene: 8. Per the germline V gene, CDR1 is SNHLY and CDR2 is FYNNEI. This CDR3 spans 15 amino acids. The CDR3 is CASSAPSGRFNEQYF. The CDR3 DNA reads as TGTGCCAGCAGTGCGCCTAGCGGGAGATTCAACGAGCAGTACTTC. Full variable domain (remainder filled in from reference TRBV2 and TRBJ2-7): EPEVTQTPSHQVTQMGQEVILRCVPISNHLYFYWYRQILGQKVEFLVSFYNNEISEKSEIFDDQFSVERPDGSNFTLKIRSTKLEDSAMYFCASSAPSGRFNEQYFGPGTRLTVT.

In its sample, this clonotype was seen a few times. The chain is built from TRBV12-3 or TRBV12-4 and TRBJ2-1, with D possibly matching TRBD2 (5 bases). The CDR3 consists of 17 residues. V dropped 0 bases and J dropped 5 bases, with 17 bases sitting between them. The chain's CDR3 is CASSLALARAFDNEQFF. Written as DNA, the CDR3 is TGTGCCAGCAGTTTAGCCCTAGCCCGGGCTTTCGACAATGAGCAGTTCTTC.

Only a few counts were recorded for this clonotype. The chain links TRBV29-1 to TRBJ1-2; the match to TRBD1 covers 12 bases. CDR3 size: 11 residues. With 6 bases clipped from V and 10 bases from J, the junction kept 3 bases outside the gene matches. Germline values: CDR1 SQVTM, CDR2 ANQGSEA. The CDR3 here is CSVGGQGAYTF. The CDR3 nucleotides are TGCAGCGTGGGGGGACAGGGGGCCTACACCTTC.

V is TRBV7-6 and J is TRBJ2-7; perhaps TRBD2 as D (5 bases). CDR1 is SGHVS and CDR2 is FNYEAQ in the germline V gene. The length of the CDR3 is 13 residues. Trimming removed 6 bases from V and 3 bases from J, with 12 bases in between. Here the CDR3 reads CASSPILGYEQYF. The DNA of the CDR3 is TGTGCCAGCAGTCCCATACTAGGCTACGAGCAGTACTTC.

The gene calls are TRBV2 and TRBJ2-4; maybe TRBD1 (6 bases). V was shortened by 3 bases and J by 0 bases, with 6 bases between the two germline ends. The CDR3 sequence is 14 residues long. Germline-derived CDR1 and CDR2 are SNHLY and FYNNEI. Here the CDR3 DNA reads TGTGCCAGCAGTGACAGGGGAGCCAAAAACATTCAGTACTTC. This gives the protein CASSDRGAKNIQYF.

This clonotype occurred a few times. The CDR3 region is CASSGGGAPASYNEQFF. The DNA for the CDR3 is TGCGCCAGCAGCGGCGGGGGGGCTCCCGCCTCCTACAATGAGCAGTTCTTC. V is TRBV4-1 and J is TRBJ2-1, with 9 bases lining up with TRBD2. The V gene end was trimmed by 5 bases and the J gene end by 0 bases; junction bases not matched to a gene: 8. This CDR3 contains 17 residues. CDR1 MGHRA and CDR2 YSYEKL come from the germline V gene.

This chain connects TRBV24-1 to TRBJ2-3, with D tentatively TRBD2 (5 bases). Per the germline V gene, CDR1 is KGHDR and CDR2 is SFDVKD. V lost 3 bases to trimming and J lost 5 bases, with 14 bases between them. This CDR3 is 15 amino acids long. The chain's CDR3 is CATSDPGPSGDTQYF. The CDR3 bases are TGTGCCACCAGTGATCCCGGGCCAAGCGGAGATACGCAGTATTTT.